A single sample is the source of the 30 T cell receptor beta chains below, sequenced in a study of blood T cell repertoires in COVID-19. Clones were sequenced by immunoSEQ multiplex PCR, and TCRdb holds only the in-frame ones, with some missing. The sample consists of hundreds of thousands of clones, around 88% of them appearing once. The sequenced sample consisted of peripheral blood. The origin of the receptors is a woman in her twenties or thirties with COVID-19, enrolled during active disease.

V usage is TRBV4-1 and J usage is TRBJ2-5; maybe TRBD2 (6 bases). This CDR3 has 15 residues. Germline loops: CDR1 MGHRA, CDR2 YSYEKL. Between the trimmed V and J ends, which lost 4 bases and 10 bases, there was a span of 22 bases. CDR3: CASSLVGGLQSGQYF. The DNA of the CDR3 is TGCGCCAGCAGCCTGGTGGGAGGCCTCCAGAGTGGCCAGTACTTC.

The chain uses TRBV30 and TRBJ1-6; 7 bases fit TRBD1. The germline gives CDR1 GTSNPN, CDR2 SVGIG (reference sequence). The CDR3 length is 15 residues. Trimming took 2 bases from V and 7 from J; bases not matched to a gene: 8. The CDR3 region has the DNA TGTGCCTGGAGTCCACCCGACAGGGAGAATTCACCCCTCCACTTT. Amino acid sequence: CAWSPPDRENSPLHF.

This chain uses TRBV6-5 with TRBJ1-2, with D tentatively TRBD1 (6 bases). V lost 0 bases and J lost 8, with 13 bases in between. The CDR3 covers 14 residues. CDR1 and CDR2 (germline): MNHEY, SVGAGI. CDR3 nucleotides: TGTGCCAGCAGTTACTCGCAGCAGGGGAAAGGCTACACCTTC. As protein: CASSYSQQGKGYTF.

J is TRBJ2-2 and V is TRBV2, with 9 nucleotides matching TRBD1. The V segment lost 7 bases and the J segment 7 bases; nucleotides outside the gene matches: 13. Germline loops: CDR1 SNHLY, CDR2 FYNNEI. The CDR3 spans 16 residues. CDR3 region: CASKGGTGRIGGELFF. In DNA, the CDR3 is TGTGCCAGCAAAGGCGGGACAGGGAGAATCGGCGGGGAGCTGTTTTTT. The full variable domain, its missing parts supplied by reference TRBV2 and TRBJ2-2, is EPEVTQTPSHQVTQMGQEVILRCVPISNHLYFYWYRQILGQKVEFLVSFYNNEISEKSEIFDDQFSVERPDGSNFTLKIRSTKLEDSAMYFCASKGGTGRIGGELFFGEGSRLTVL.

DNA of the CDR3: TGTGCCAGCAGCGTGGAGGTGGGCCCCACCGGGGAGCTGTTTTTT. The encoded protein is CASSVEVGPTGELFF. The chain uses TRBV9 and TRBJ2-2; D may be TRBD2 (5 bases). Germline loops: CDR1 SGDLS, CDR2 YYNGEE. The CDR3 totals 15 residues. V lost 2 bases and J lost 4, with 12 bases in between.

There are a few counts of this clone. The chain couples TRBV4-3 to TRBJ1-2, with D perhaps TRBD1 (5 bases). The V and J ends lost 0 bases and 4 bases respectively, with 12 bases between them. Germline values: CDR1 LGHNA, CDR2 YSLEER. There are 15 residues in the CDR3. CDR3 sequence reads: CASSQDRRGGYGYTF. DNA of the CDR3: TGCGCCAGCAGCCAAGATCGGAGGGGAGGCTATGGCTACACCTTC.

The chain recombines TRBV7-6 with TRBJ2-2; 9 bases map to TRBD2. Germline V lookup: CDR1 SGHVS, CDR2 FNYEAQ. CDR3 length: 18 residues. V gave up 2 bases and J gave up 6 bases; unmatched junction bases: 13. CDR3 residues: CASSLRAAGGDAAGELFF. The CDR3 DNA follows: TGTGCCAGCAGCTTAAGGGCTGCGGGGGGGGATGCTGCCGGGGAGCTGTTTTTT.

The chain joins TRBV28 to TRBJ2-7; 8 bases match TRBD1. J gave up 5 bases and V 11 bases, and 5 bases lay outside the gene matches. The CDR3 spans 11 residues. Looked up from germline, CDR1 is MDHEN and CDR2 is SYDVKM. CDR3 nucleotide sequence: TGTGCCGGAAGGACAGGGAACGAGCAGTACTTC. Translating it yields CAGRTGNEQYF.

The chain combines TRBV28 with TRBJ1-4; D gene unclear. Trimming left V 6 bases short and J 4 bases short, with 15 bases between. The CDR3 consists of 15 residues. From germline, CDR1 is MDHEN and CDR2 SYDVKM. The CDR3 DNA reads TGTGCCAGCAGCGCCCGGGAAGCGGGTAATGAAAAACTGTTTTTT. The encoded protein is CASSAREAGNEKLFF. Complete variable domain (other parts from reference TRBV28 and TRBJ1-4): DVKVTQSSRYLVKRTGEKVFLECVQDMDHENMFWYRQDPGLGLRLIYFSYDVKMKEKGDIPEGYSVSREKKERFSLILESASTNQTSMYLCASSAREAGNEKLFFGSGTQLSVL.

The gene calls are TRBV5-4 and TRBJ2-5; TRBD1 agrees at 8 bases. The V segment lost 4 bases and the J segment 1 base; nucleotides outside the gene matches: 3. The CDR3 has 14 residues. Germline assignment: CDR1 SGHNT and CDR2 YYREEE (reference sequence). The CDR3 DNA is TGTGCCAGCAGCCAAGGGACAGGCCAAGAGACCCAGTACTTC. Translating gives CASSQGTGQETQYF.

The V gene is TRBV4-1, the J gene TRBJ2-5; 11 bases agree with TRBD2. The J segment lost 0 bases and the V segment lost 3 bases, leaving 6 bases of the junction unmatched. The CDR3 covers 17 residues. CDR1 and CDR2 (germline): MGHRA, YSYEKL. For the CDR3, the DNA is TGCGCCAGCAGCCAGACCTCTAGCGGGGGGTACCAAGAGACCCAGTACTTC. Protein product: CASSQTSSGGYQETQYF.

This chain uses TRBV28 with TRBJ1-2; D call uncertain. This CDR3 is 10 amino acids long. The germline CDR1 and CDR2 sequences are MDHEN and SYDVKM. Written as DNA, the CDR3 is TGTGGTTCAGGATCCTATGGCTACACCTTC. This translates into CGSGSYGYTF.

The chain recombines TRBV7-9 with TRBJ1-2, with D hard to call. The V gene lost 5 bases and the J gene lost 8 bases, with 12 bases spanning the gap. The CDR3 consists of 12 residues. From germline, CDR1 is SEHNR and CDR2 FQNEAQ (reference sequence). The CDR3 bases are TGTGCCAGCAGCGGAGAGGAATGGGGCTACACCTTC. Its protein product is CASSGEEWGYTF.

The chain joins TRBV9 to TRBJ1-1; D not certain. This CDR3 comprises 13 residues. Trimming removed 2 bases from V and 5 bases from J, with 10 bases in between. The V gene's germline CDR1 is SGDLS and CDR2 YYNGEE. CDR3 residues: CASSVGLLTEAFF. The CDR3, as DNA: TGTGCCAGCAGCGTTGGGCTTTTGACTGAAGCTTTCTTT.

This chain uses TRBV4-1 with TRBJ2-3; the match to TRBD2 covers 8 bases. J was trimmed by 4 bases and V by 1 base; bases with no gene match: 4. This CDR3 is built from 15 residues. Germline CDR1 reads MGHRA; CDR2 reads YSYEKL. This CDR3 reads CASSQVAGRADTQYF. The CDR3 nucleotides read TGCGCCAGCAGCCAAGTAGCGGGACGGGCAGATACGCAGTATTTT.

This clone was observed once. The V call is TRBV27, the J call TRBJ2-7, with 7 bases fitting TRBD1. This CDR3 is 15 amino acids long. Germline V gene lookup returns CDR1 MNHEY and CDR2 SMNVEV (reference sequence). The junction had 11 bases not matched to a gene; V was cut back by 6 bases and J by 3 bases. In DNA, the CDR3 is TGTGCCAGCAGGCGTACCGGGACAGTAAACTACGAGCAGTACTTC. Translated: CASRRTGTVNYEQYF.

The chain combines TRBV7-2 with TRBJ2-7; the match to TRBD2 covers 10 bases. V lost 1 base to trimming and J lost 4 bases; unmatched junction nucleotides: 1. Germline V gene lookup returns CDR1 SGHTA and CDR2 FQGNSA. The CDR3 is 14 amino acids. The CDR3 region is CASSLVAGGYEQYF. The CDR3 bases are TGTGCCAGCAGCTTAGTAGCGGGGGGATACGAGCAGTACTTC.

This chain links TRBV14 with TRBJ1-6; no clear D. The V end lost 5 bases, the J end lost 6 bases, and 11 bases lay between the germline ends. In germline, CDR1 is SGHDN, CDR2 FVKESK. This CDR3 contains 14 residues. The CDR3 DNA reads TGTGCCAGCAGCACATTGGCTGTTAATTCACCCCTCCACTTT. Translating it yields CASSTLAVNSPLHF.

This sequence joins TRBV2 and TRBJ2-5, with D maybe TRBD2 (7 bases). Germline CDR1 reads SNHLY; CDR2 reads FYNNEI. Trimming cost V 5 bases and J 1 base, with 14 bases left between them. CDR3 length: 15 amino acids. Here the CDR3 reads CASSLEGGFQETQYF. The CDR3 nucleotides read TGTGCCAGCAGTCTCGAGGGGGGGTTCCAAGAGACCCAGTACTTC.

This chain links TRBV27 with TRBJ2-1; tentatively, D is TRBD2 (6 bases). V lost 2 bases to trimming and J lost 2 bases, with 13 bases between them. The CDR3 is 16 amino acids. Germline V lookup: CDR1 MNHEY, CDR2 SMNVEV (reference sequence). The CDR3 coding sequence is TGTGCCAGCAGTTTACTAGGGACTGGCCCCTACAATGAGCAGTTCTTC. As protein: CASSLLGTGPYNEQFF.

V gene TRBV6-2 or TRBV6-3 combines with J gene TRBJ1-1; no clear D gene. The CDR3 runs to 16 residues. V shed 0 bases and J shed 2 bases, with 13 bases lying between them. CDR1 and CDR2 (germline): MNHEY, SVGEGT. CDR3 region: CASSYSRATVNTEAFF. In DNA, the CDR3 is TGTGCCAGCAGTTACTCGAGGGCGACGGTTAACACTGAAGCTTTCTTT.

V and J are TRBV5-1 and TRBJ2-1; possible D gene TRBD1, 6 bases. The CDR3 extends over 13 amino acids. V lost 7 bases to trimming and J lost 9 bases, with 17 bases between them. The germline CDR1 and CDR2 sequences are SGHRS and YFSETQ. In nucleotides, the CDR3 is TGCGCCAGCGGCCAGGTGGGGGCTGTTGAGCAGTTCTTC. Protein: CASGQVGAVEQFF.

The chain uses TRBV29-1 and TRBJ2-5, with a tentative D call TRBD1 (5 bases). With 3 bases removed from V and 5 bases from J, the gap between germline ends came to 13 bases. The V gene's germline CDR1 is SQVTM and CDR2 ANQGSEA. The CDR3 is 13 amino acids. The CDR3, as DNA: TGCAGCGTTGAGGGTAGGGGCCGGGAGACCCAGTACTTC. Protein sequence: CSVEGRGRETQYF.

This chain joins TRBV7-2 and TRBJ2-1; 10 bases match TRBD2. CDR3 length: 16 residues. The germline V gene has CDR1 SGHTA and CDR2 FQGNSA. V lost 5 bases to trimming and J lost 2 bases; unmatched junction nucleotides: 6. CDR3 residues: CASSDYLAGAYNEQFF. Here the CDR3 DNA reads TGTGCCAGCAGCGACTACCTAGCGGGAGCCTACAATGAGCAGTTCTTC.

CDR3 amino acids: CATSDQTGMGYGYTF. The CDR3 region has the DNA TGTGCCACCAGTGATCAGACCGGGATGGGGTATGGCTACACCTTC. This chain links TRBV24-1 with TRBJ1-2; D remains ambiguous. Germline V gene sequence: CDR1 KGHDR, CDR2 SFDVKD. CDR3 length: 15 residues. V lost 3 bases, J lost 5 bases, and 15 bases lay in between.

The chain is built from TRBV10-2 and TRBJ2-5; tentative D call: TRBD2 (7 bases). V lost 7 bases and J 5 bases, leaving 14 bases between the germline ends. Germline V gives CDR1 WSHSY, CDR2 SAAADI. This CDR3 spans 13 amino acids. CDR3 residues: CASIPGGLETQYF. The CDR3 coding sequence is TGCGCCAGCATCCCGGGGGGCTTGGAGACCCAGTACTTC.

The gene calls are TRBV5-1 and TRBJ2-2, with 14 bases fitting TRBD2. V was pared by 3 bases and J by 4 bases, with 14 bases of the junction left unmatched. The CDR3 consists of 20 residues. Germline values: CDR1 SGHRS, CDR2 YFSETQ. CDR3 sequence (DNA): TGCGCCAGCAGCTCGCGGACTAGCGGGAGGACCACTCGAGGCACCGGGGAGCTGTTTTTT. This sequence encodes CASSSRTSGRTTRGTGELFF.

This clone was seen just once. The chain carries TRBV5-8 and TRBJ2-3; TRBD2 is a possible D gene (6 bases). The V gene's germline CDR1 is SGHTS and CDR2 YDEGEE. The CDR3 contains 15 residues. V shed 0 bases and J shed 0 bases, with 8 bases lying between them. The CDR3 coding sequence is TGTGCCAGCAGCTTGGGGAGCGGGAGCACAGATACGCAGTATTTT. As protein: CASSLGSGSTDTQYF.

The chain links TRBV5-6 to TRBJ1-2, with a possible D match to TRBD1 (5 bases). CDR3 length: 18 residues. Germline V gene lookup returns CDR1 SGHDT and CDR2 YYEEEE. V was trimmed by 0 bases and J by 2 bases, leaving 20 bases between them. For the CDR3, the DNA is TGTGCCAGCAGCTTGGGACAGTCCAAAAGAGAGTTAAACTATGGCTACACCTTC. The encoded protein is CASSLGQSKRELNYGYTF.

This chain joins TRBV5-1 and TRBJ1-2; D gene ambiguous. The germline gives CDR1 SGHRS, CDR2 YFSETQ. The V end was cut by 4 bases, the J end by 8 bases, with 15 bases between. The CDR3 sequence is 13 residues long. The CDR3 bases are TGCGCCAGCAGCCCCGGAGGGATGGGGGGCTACACCTTC. Translating it yields CASSPGGMGGYTF.